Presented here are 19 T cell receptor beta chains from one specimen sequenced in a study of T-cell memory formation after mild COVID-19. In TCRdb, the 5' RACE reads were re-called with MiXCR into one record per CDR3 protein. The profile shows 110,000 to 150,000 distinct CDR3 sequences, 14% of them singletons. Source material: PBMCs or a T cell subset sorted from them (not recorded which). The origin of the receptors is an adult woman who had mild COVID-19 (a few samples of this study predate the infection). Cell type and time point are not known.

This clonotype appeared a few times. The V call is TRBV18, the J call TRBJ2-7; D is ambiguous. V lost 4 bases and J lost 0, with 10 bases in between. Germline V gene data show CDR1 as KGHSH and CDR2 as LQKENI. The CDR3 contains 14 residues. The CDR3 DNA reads TGTGCCAGCTCACTCCAGACTGACTCCTACGAGCAGTACTTC. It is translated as CASSLQTDSYEQYF.

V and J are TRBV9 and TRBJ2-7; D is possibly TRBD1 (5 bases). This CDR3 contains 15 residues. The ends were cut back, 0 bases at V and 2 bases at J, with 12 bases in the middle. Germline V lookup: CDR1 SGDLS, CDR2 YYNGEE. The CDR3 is CASSVDGAHPYEQYF. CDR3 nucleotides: TGTGCCAGCAGCGTAGATGGGGCCCACCCCTACGAGCAGTACTTC.

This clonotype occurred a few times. CDR3 sequence: CASSVGGAEAFF. The CDR3, as DNA: TGTGCCAGCAGTGTCGGTGGCGCTGAAGCTTTCTTT. V gene TRBV9 combines with J gene TRBJ1-1; no reliable D call. This CDR3 is built from 12 residues. The germline CDR1 and CDR2 sequences are SGDLS and YYNGEE. Trimming pared 5 bases from V and 6 bases from J, leaving 11 bases between.

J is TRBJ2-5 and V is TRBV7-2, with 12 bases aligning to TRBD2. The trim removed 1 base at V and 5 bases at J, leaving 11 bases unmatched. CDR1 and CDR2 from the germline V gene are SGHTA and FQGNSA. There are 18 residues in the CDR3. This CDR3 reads CASSLVLAGGPPWETQYF. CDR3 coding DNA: TGTGCCAGCAGCTTAGTCCTAGCGGGAGGGCCCCCGTGGGAGACCCAGTACTTC.

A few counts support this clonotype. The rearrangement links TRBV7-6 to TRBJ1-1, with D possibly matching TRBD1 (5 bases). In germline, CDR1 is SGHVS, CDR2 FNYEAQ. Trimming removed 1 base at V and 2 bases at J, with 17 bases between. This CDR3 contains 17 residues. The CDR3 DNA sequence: TGTGCCAGCAGCTTAGAATGGTATCAGGGAATTAACACTGAAGCTTTCTTT. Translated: CASSLEWYQGINTEAFF.

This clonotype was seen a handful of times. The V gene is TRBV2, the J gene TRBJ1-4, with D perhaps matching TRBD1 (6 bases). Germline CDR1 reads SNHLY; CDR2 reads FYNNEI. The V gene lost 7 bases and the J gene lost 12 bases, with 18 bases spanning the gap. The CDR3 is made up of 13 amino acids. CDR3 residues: CASTAAGDMELFF. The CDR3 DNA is TGTGCCAGCACGGCCGCGGGGGACATGGAACTGTTTTTT.

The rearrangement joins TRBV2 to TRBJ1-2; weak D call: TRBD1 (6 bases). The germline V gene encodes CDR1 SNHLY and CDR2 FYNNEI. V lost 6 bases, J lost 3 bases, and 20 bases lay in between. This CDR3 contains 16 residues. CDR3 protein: CASRVDSRGIHYGYTF. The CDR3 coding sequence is TGTGCCAGCAGAGTAGACTCCAGGGGAATCCACTATGGCTACACCTTC.

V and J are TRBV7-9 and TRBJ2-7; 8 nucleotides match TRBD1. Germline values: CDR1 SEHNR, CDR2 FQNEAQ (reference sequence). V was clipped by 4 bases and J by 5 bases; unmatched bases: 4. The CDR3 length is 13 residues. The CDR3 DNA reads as TGTGCCAGCAGCTCGGACAGGGATCACGAGCAGTACTTC. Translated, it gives CASSSDRDHEQYF.

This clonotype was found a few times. CDR3 bases: TGTGCCAGCAGCCCGGACGGGACCCAGTACTTC. Encoded protein: CASSPDGTQYF. This sequence joins TRBV3-1 and TRBJ2-5; D gene uncertain. The CDR3 has 11 amino acids. Germline CDR1 reads LGHDT; CDR2 reads YNNKEL (reference sequence). V gave up 4 bases and J gave up 7 bases, with 7 bases separating them.

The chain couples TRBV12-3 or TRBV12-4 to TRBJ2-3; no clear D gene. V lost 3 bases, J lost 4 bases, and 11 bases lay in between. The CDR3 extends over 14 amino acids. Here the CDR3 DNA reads TGTGCCAGCAGTTTCCCCAGGACCTCAGATACGCAGTATTTT. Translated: CASSFPRTSDTQYF.

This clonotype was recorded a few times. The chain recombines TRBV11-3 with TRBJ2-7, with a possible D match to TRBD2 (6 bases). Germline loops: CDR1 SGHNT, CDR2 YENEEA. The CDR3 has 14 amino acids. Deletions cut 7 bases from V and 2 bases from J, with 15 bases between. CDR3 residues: CASTPAGNPYEQYF. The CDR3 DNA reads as TGTGCCAGCACCCCTGCGGGGAACCCCTACGAGCAGTACTTC.

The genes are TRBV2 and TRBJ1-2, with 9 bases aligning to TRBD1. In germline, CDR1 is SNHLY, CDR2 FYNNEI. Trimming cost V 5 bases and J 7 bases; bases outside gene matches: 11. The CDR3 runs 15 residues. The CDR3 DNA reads TGTGCCAGCAGTACAATTCCGGGACAGGGCGCTGGCTACACCTTC. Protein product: CASSTIPGQGAGYTF.

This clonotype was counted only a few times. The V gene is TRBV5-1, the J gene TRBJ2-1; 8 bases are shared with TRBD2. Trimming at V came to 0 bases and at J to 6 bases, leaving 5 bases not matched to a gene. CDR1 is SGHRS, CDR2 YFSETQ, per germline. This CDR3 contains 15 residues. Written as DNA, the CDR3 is TGCGCCAGCAGCTTGGTAGCGGGGCCCCTCAATGAGCAGTTCTTC. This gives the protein CASSLVAGPLNEQFF. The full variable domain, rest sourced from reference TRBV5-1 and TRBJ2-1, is KAGVTQTPRYLIKTRGQQVTLSCSPISGHRSVSWYQQTPGQGLQFLFEYFSETQRNKGNFPGRFSGRQFSNSRSEMNVSTLELGDSALYLCASSLVAGPLNEQFFGPGTRLTVL.

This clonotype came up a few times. The CDR3 loop reads CASSQDEGSRGTEAFF. Written as DNA, the CDR3 is TGCGCCAGCAGCCAAGATGAGGGGTCCCGCGGCACTGAAGCTTTCTTT. V and J are TRBV4-1 and TRBJ1-1, with D possibly TRBD1 on 5 matching bases. The V end lost 0 bases, the J end lost 4 bases, and 15 bases lay between the germline ends. Germline V CDR1 and CDR2: MGHRA, YSYEKL. The CDR3 is 16 amino acids.

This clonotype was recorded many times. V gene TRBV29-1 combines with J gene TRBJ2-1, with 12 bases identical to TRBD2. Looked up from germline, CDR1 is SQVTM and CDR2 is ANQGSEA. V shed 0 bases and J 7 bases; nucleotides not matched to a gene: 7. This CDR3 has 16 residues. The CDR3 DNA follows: TGCAGCGTTGAAGAAGTCCTAGCGGGAGGGGTGAATGAGCAGTTCTTC. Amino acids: CSVEEVLAGGVNEQFF.

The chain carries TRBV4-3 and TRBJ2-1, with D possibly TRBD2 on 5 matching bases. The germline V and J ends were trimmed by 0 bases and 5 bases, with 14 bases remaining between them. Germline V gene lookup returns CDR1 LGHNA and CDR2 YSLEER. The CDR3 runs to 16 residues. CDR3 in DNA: TGCGCCAGCAGCCAAGATGAGGGAAGCGGTAACAATGAGCAGTTCTTC. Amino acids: CASSQDEGSGNNEQFF.

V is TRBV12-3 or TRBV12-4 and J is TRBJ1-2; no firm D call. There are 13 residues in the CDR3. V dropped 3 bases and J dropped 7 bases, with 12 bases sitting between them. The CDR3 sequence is CASSFPGKSGYTF. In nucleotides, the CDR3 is TGTGCCAGCAGTTTCCCCGGTAAGAGTGGCTACACCTTC.

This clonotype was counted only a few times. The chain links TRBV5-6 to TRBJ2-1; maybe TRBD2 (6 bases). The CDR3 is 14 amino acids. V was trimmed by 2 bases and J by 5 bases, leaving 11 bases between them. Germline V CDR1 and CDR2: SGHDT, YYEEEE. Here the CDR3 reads CASSFLASDNEQFF. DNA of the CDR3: TGTGCCAGCAGCTTCTTGGCTAGCGACAATGAGCAGTTCTTC.

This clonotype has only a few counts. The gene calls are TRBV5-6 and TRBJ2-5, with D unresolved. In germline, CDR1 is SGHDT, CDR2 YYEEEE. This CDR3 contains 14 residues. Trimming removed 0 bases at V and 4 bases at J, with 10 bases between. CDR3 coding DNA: TGTGCCAGCAGCTTGGTAGAGATTCGAGAGACCCAGTACTTC. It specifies CASSLVEIRETQYF.